These 15 T cell receptor beta chains originate from one sample sequenced in a study of T cell clones after liver transplantation. Some clones are missing from TCRdb's copy, which holds only in-frame ones; the method was immunoSEQ multiplex PCR. The sample includes 6,500 or so clones, around 80% of them seen just once. This sample comprised CD8+ T cells from blood, obtained 24 months after liver transplant. The receptor set was obtained from a human patient who received a liver transplant. Some T cells may originate from the graft donor.

The chain uses TRBV7-6 and TRBJ2-7; 15 bases map to TRBD2. The J segment lost 7 bases and the V segment lost 5 bases, leaving 6 bases of the junction unmatched. Germline-derived CDR1 and CDR2 are SGHVS and FNYEAQ. The CDR3 runs 15 residues. The CDR3 region is CASSPGLAGGQEQYF. DNA for the CDR3: TGTGCCAGCAGCCCAGGACTAGCGGGGGGGCAAGAGCAGTACTTC.

This rearrangement joins TRBV27 to TRBJ2-7; a weak D match, TRBD2 (6 bases). Between the trimmed V and J ends, which lost 6 bases and 1 base, there was a span of 10 bases. Germline V CDR1 and CDR2: MNHEY, SMNVEV (reference sequence). The CDR3 contains 13 residues. Written as DNA, the CDR3 is TGTGCCAGCAGCTCGCGGGGTTCCTACGAGCAGTACTTC. The encoded protein is CASSSRGSYEQYF.

V usage is TRBV27 and J usage is TRBJ2-7; TRBD2 might be the D (6 bases). Germline-derived CDR1 and CDR2 are MNHEY and SMNVEV (reference sequence). This CDR3 region has 13 residues. V lost 5 bases to trimming and J lost 6 bases, with 14 bases between them. The CDR3 DNA reads as TGTGCCAGCAGTCCGACTGGGGGGATCGAGCAGTACTTC. Its translation: CASSPTGGIEQYF.

DNA for the CDR3: TGTGCCAGCAGCTTGGATTTTCGGTCCGGGGAGCTGTTTTTT. It yields the protein CASSLDFRSGELFF. The chain uses TRBV7-8 and TRBJ2-2; D gene ambiguous. From germline, CDR1 is SGHVS and CDR2 FQNEAQ. Trimming took off 3 bases at V and 6 bases at J, with 11 bases between the two ends. This CDR3 contains 14 residues.

In DNA form, the CDR3 reads TGTGCCATCTGTGCGGGGGAAGGCCACCGGGGCACAGATACGCAGTATTTT. It is translated as CAICAGEGHRGTDTQYF. J is TRBJ2-3 and V is TRBV10-3; 7 nucleotides match TRBD2. The germline CDR1 and CDR2 sequences are ENHRY and SYGVKD. CDR3 length: 17 amino acids. Germline trimming cut 8 bases from V and 1 base from J; bases unmatched to any gene: 15.

The rearrangement links TRBV27 to TRBJ1-1, with D perhaps TRBD1 (5 bases). V was shortened by 2 bases and J by 3 bases, with 10 bases between the two germline ends. The CDR3 runs to 14 residues. Germline V CDR1 and CDR2: MNHEY, SMNVEV (reference sequence). The CDR3 bases are TGTGCCAGCAGTTTAGGGGACGGATACACTGAAGCTTTCTTT. Protein sequence: CASSLGDGYTEAFF.

The rearrangement joins TRBV28 to TRBJ2-5; possibly TRBD2 for D (5 bases). V lost 3 bases to trimming and J lost 2 bases, with 10 bases between them. CDR1 MDHEN and CDR2 SYDVKM come from the germline V gene. CDR3 length: 14 residues. The CDR3 loop is CASSFVAPQETQYF. Written as DNA, the CDR3 is TGTGCCAGCAGTTTTGTAGCGCCACAAGAGACCCAGTACTTC.

J is TRBJ2-6 and V is TRBV9; TRBD2 matches 9 bases. J lost 0 bases, V lost 3 bases, and 10 bases had no gene match. CDR1 and CDR2 (germline): SGDLS, YYNGEE. CDR3 length: 19 residues. This CDR3 reads CASSGDTASGVSGANVLTF. CDR3 DNA: TGTGCCAGCAGCGGAGATACGGCTAGCGGGGTCTCTGGGGCCAACGTCCTGACTTTC.

V usage is TRBV19 and J usage is TRBJ2-5; D unclear. Trimming left V 0 bases short and J 5 bases short, with 1 base between. The CDR3 extends over 11 amino acids. Germline CDR1 and CDR2: LNHDA and SQIVND (reference sequence). CDR3 DNA: TGTGCCAGTAGTATAGATGAGACCCAGTACTTC. Translating gives CASSIDETQYF.

The V gene is TRBV19, the J gene TRBJ1-6; TRBD1 aligns across 8 bases. The V gene end was trimmed by 8 bases and the J gene end by 7 bases; junction bases not matched to a gene: 4. Germline CDR1 reads LNHDA; CDR2 reads SQIVND (reference sequence). CDR3 length: 13 amino acids. The CDR3 reads CASDRGTNSPLHF. In nucleotides, the CDR3 is TGTGCCAGTGACAGGGGAACCAATTCACCCCTCCACTTT. The whole variable domain, remainder taken from reference TRBV19 and TRBJ1-6, is DGGITQSPKYLFRKEGQNVTLSCEQNLNHDAMYWYRQDPGQGLRLIYYSQIVNDFQKGDIAEGYSVSREKKESFPLTVTSAQKNPTAFYLCASDRGTNSPLHFGNGTRLTVT.

This clone was seen only once. V usage is TRBV27 and J usage is TRBJ2-1, with D uncertain. The CDR3 is made up of 14 amino acids. CDR1 and CDR2 (germline): MNHEY, SMNVEV (reference sequence). Trimming removed 6 bases at V and 4 bases at J, with 13 bases between. CDR3 sequence (DNA): TGTGCCAGCAGCCTGTGGGGTGGGTACAATGAGCAGTTCTTC. Its protein is CASSLWGGYNEQFF.

The chain recombines TRBV6-5 with TRBJ2-7, with D possibly TRBD2 on 6 matching bases. Germline CDR1 reads MNHEY; CDR2 reads SVGAGI. This CDR3 spans 15 amino acids. V shed 2 bases and J shed 1 base, with 12 bases lying between them. The CDR3: CASSYLSGGSYEQYF. CDR3 nucleotides: TGTGCCAGCAGTTACCTTAGTGGGGGGTCCTACGAGCAGTACTTC.

The J gene is TRBJ1-3, the V gene TRBV28; the D is unclear. Trimming left V 6 bases short and J 2 bases short, with 8 bases between. The CDR3 is made up of 13 amino acids. Germline V gene sequence: CDR1 MDHEN, CDR2 SYDVKM. This CDR3 reads CASSLTAGNTIYF. The CDR3 nucleotides read TGTGCCAGCAGCCTAACCGCTGGAAACACCATATATTTT.

The rearrangement joins TRBV5-4 to TRBJ2-7, with D perhaps TRBD1 or TRBD2 (6 bases each). There are 16 residues in the CDR3. V was pared by 4 bases and J by 4 bases, with 21 bases between. The germline gives CDR1 SGHNT, CDR2 YYREEE (reference sequence). The CDR3 is CASSGGTGTSRYEQYF. As DNA, the CDR3 is TGTGCCAGCAGCGGGGGGACCGGGACAAGCCGTTACGAGCAGTACTTC. Full variable domain (remainder filled in from reference TRBV5-4 and TRBJ2-7): ETGVTQSPTHLIKTRGQQVTLRCSSQSGHNTVSWYQQALGQGPQFIFQYYREEENGRGNFPPRFSGLQFPNYSSELNVNALELDDSALYLCASSGGTGTSRYEQYFGPGTRLTVT.

The rearrangement uses TRBV5-1 and TRBJ2-7; D may be TRBD1 or TRBD2 (5 bases each). CDR1 is SGHRS and CDR2 is YFSETQ in the germline V gene. V lost 4 bases to trimming and J lost 0 bases, with 14 bases between them. The CDR3 is 15 amino acids. CDR3 sequence reads: CASSRDGYSSYEQYF. The DNA of the CDR3 is TGCGCCAGCAGCCGGGACGGGTACAGCTCCTACGAGCAGTACTTC. Using reference TRBV5-1 and TRBJ2-7 for the parts outside the CDR3, the full variable domain is KAGVTQTPRYLIKTRGQQVTLSCSPISGHRSVSWYQQTPGQGLQFLFEYFSETQRNKGNFPGRFSGRQFSNSRSEMNVSTLELGDSALYLCASSRDGYSSYEQYFGPGTRLTVT.